This TCR beta chain originates from a study of cytomegalovirus exposure and HLA in healthy donors. Study-level results: An analysis done earlier found most TCR beta V segments productive about 87% or about 30% of the time. The authors later found TCR association rates varying by HLA locus, with DRB1 most and HLA-C fewest. Both high specificity and high sensitivity reportedly marked the classifier's diagnosis of cytomegalovirus status.

The PCR contained 60 Vbeta and 13 Jbeta primers. This table comes from immunoSEQ multiplex PCR, and its TCRdb copy is limited to in-frame clones, with some not included. The data include under 200,000 clones; the top ten clones carry about 2%. J was trimmed by 5 bases and V by 4 bases; bases with no gene match: 18. The CDR3 extends over 21 amino acids. Germline CDR1 and CDR2: LNHDA and SQIVND (reference sequence). As for this clone: No antigen is known for it.

The chain employs TRBV19 and TRBJ2-1, with 15 nucleotides matching TRBD2. Material: PBMCs. This TCR was recovered from a man aged 25-40 years in good health and CMV-seronegative. The CDR3 coding sequence is TGTGCCAGTAGTACACCGGGACTAGCGGGAGGAATGGGGCTTCGGGACAATGAGCAGTTCTTC. Its translation: CASSTPGLAGGMGLRDNEQFF.